This record looks at one TCR beta chain sequence and its context. It lacks a known antigen. No clone much larger than this one lies a single base away; base qualities are absent. The CDR3 regions of human TCRbeta chains were subjected to immunosequencing. The authors processed their data as follows. TCRs in the repertoires were matched against a reference library of SARS-CoV-2-specific TCRs that had been generated with the MIRA antigen-specificity platform. Breadth meant the fraction of unique TCRs that were SARS-CoV-2-associated, whereas depth meant the fraction of total T cells that were SARS-CoV-2-associated. Each spike-specific TCR was assigned to its reactive spike region and to a CD4 or CD8 class using the MIRA data. Log10-transformed breadth and depth values were compared by one-way ANOVA with Sidak's multiple comparisons tests. The immuneACCESS repertoire file appears here via TCRdb, limited to in-frame rearrangements. These files lack a portion of the clones; in checked studies, under half of the deficit traces to unresolved V genes, and the cause of the others is not known. The DNA was the basis for D and trimming; V, J and clone size are from that table. A total of 75,000 to 90,000 clones appear in this sample, around 73% of them only once. Of the sample, under 25% is held by the ten largest clones.

The data derive from a study of T cell responses to AZD1222 COVID-19 vaccine (dated by TCRdb to the early 2020s). About the investigation overall: AZD1222 recipients given second doses at about 4 weeks or at about 12 weeks were pooled, since spike-specific TCR depth and breadth were not found to differ between the two schedules. A total of approximately 240 trial participants underwent TCR sequencing, of whom about 210 received two doses of AZD1222 and some 25 received two doses of the MenACWY control vaccine. Enrollment into the trials was organized by age into subgroups of 18-55, 56-69 and 70-plus years, and those subgroups contained around 150, 28 and 57 TCR-sequenced participants, respectively.

What the work shows at the level of the full study, not this receptor alone: Participants were mostly white British, with more females than males. The authors suggested clonal diversity may have been underestimated. Vaccine-associated CD4 TCRs spanned the whole spike protein, with dominant responses in regions 160-218 and 743-854. Conclusions about previously exposed vaccinees are limited, since just 6 or 7 AZD1222 recipients were seropositive for SARS-CoV-2 at baseline. After two AZD1222 doses, spike-specific TCR breadth and depth were significantly higher than at day 0 and than in MenACWY recipients. Because no day 14 peak-response samples were available, the repertoires could be characterized only after the peak T cell response. The 56-69-year group was small, and its depth increase did not reach significance, likely because of low power. Reportedly, almost half of the unique spike-specific TCRs recognized epitopes lying outside the regions that are mutated in the B.1.351 and B.1.1.7 variants.

Read against the paper, the sample's time point label means: baseline before first vaccination. Vaccinee samples were obtained from the UK trials COV001 and COV002, which included a single-blind randomized controlled phase 2/3 trial of AZD1222 (ChAdOx1 nCoV-19) in healthy adults. Trial participant PBMC samples were collected at day 0 and day 28 after the second dose for TCRbeta chain sequencing. Sequencing used peripheral blood, obtained on day 0 of AZD1222 vaccination. The origin of this receptor is an adult in good health.

The CDR3 has the sequence CASGRGEQFF. The nucleotides read TGTGCCAGCGGCCGGGGGGAGCAGTTCTTC. The sequence links TRBV27 to TRBJ2-1; possibly the D gene is TRBD2, per 6 matching bases. At the junction V is shortened by 8 bases and J by 10 bases, with 9 bases in between. The CDR3 runs 10 amino acids, cysteine and phenylalanine included. Only the CDR3 region is kept as DNA, spanning 30 bases read in frame from base 1. CDR1 and CDR2 are read off the germline V gene (reference sequence) as MNHEY and SMNVEV.